This passage covers 27 T cell receptor beta chains from one sample sequenced in a study of shared clonotypes between healthy human individuals. Produced via immunoSEQ multiplex PCR; TCRdb's table is partial and in-frame only. This sample carries about 2.3 million clones, 85% to 95% of them seen once, and the ten largest clones take approximately 0.41%. The material sequenced was naive CD4+ T cells from PBMCs. Subset specified: CD45RA+ positively selected. These TCRs come from a man aged 18 to 29 in good health. Some clones in this sample may be carry-over from other donors' samples.

The chain recombines TRBV7-9 with TRBJ1-1; the match to TRBD1 covers 8 bases. V lost 4 bases and J lost 1; bases outside the gene matches: 11. Germline values: CDR1 SEHNR, CDR2 FQNEAQ (reference sequence). The CDR3 has 17 amino acids. The CDR3 region is CASSSPYNGQGNTEAFF. CDR3 nucleotides: TGTGCCAGCAGCTCACCGTACAATGGACAGGGGAACACTGAAGCTTTCTTT.

The chain joins TRBV6-1 to TRBJ2-2; 9 nucleotides align to TRBD1. Germline V gene lookup returns CDR1 MNHNS and CDR2 SASEGT. The CDR3 runs to 15 residues. With 6 bases clipped from V and 2 bases from J, the junction kept 4 bases outside the gene matches. Here the CDR3 reads CASRDRGSNTGELFF. In DNA, the CDR3 is TGTGCCAGCAGGGACAGGGGTTCTAACACCGGGGAGCTGTTTTTT.

V usage is TRBV27 and J usage is TRBJ2-7, with 7 bases identical to TRBD1. CDR1 is MNHEY, CDR2 SMNVEV, per germline (reference sequence). The CDR3 loop spans 17 amino acids. Trimming removed 5 bases from V and 2 bases from J; junction bases left unmatched: 15. CDR3 sequence reads: CASSLTSTGQRTYEQYF. The CDR3 nucleotides read TGTGCCAGCAGTCTTACATCCACGGGACAGAGAACCTACGAGCAGTACTTC.

In the case of this clone: Other DNA sequences in this sample translate to the same CDR3. The chain combines TRBV4-2 with TRBJ2-7; D unclear. Trimming stripped 1 base from V and 8 bases from J, with 21 bases between. Germline V lookup: CDR1 LGHNA, CDR2 YNFKEQ. The CDR3 totals 16 residues. For the CDR3, the DNA is TGTGCCAGCAGCCAAGGCGGCGCTTACAGCTCTTTTAAGCAGTACTTC. This encodes CASSQGGAYSSFKQYF.

The gene calls are TRBV27 and TRBJ1-5, with D uncertain. Looked up from germline, CDR1 is MNHEY and CDR2 is SMNVEV (reference sequence). The CDR3 runs 13 residues. Trimming removed 8 bases at V and 0 bases at J, with 8 bases between. CDR3 amino acids: CASARYSNQPQHF. The CDR3 nucleotides are TGTGCCAGCGCACGGTATAGCAATCAGCCCCAGCATTTT.

The gene calls are TRBV4-3 and TRBJ2-3, with 7 bases fitting TRBD1. After removal of 5 bases from V and 0 bases from J, the junction contained 2 bases not matched to a gene. CDR1 LGHNA and CDR2 YSLEER come from the germline V gene. There are 14 residues in the CDR3. In nucleotides, the CDR3 is TGCGCCAGCAGCAAACAGGGGAGCACAGATACGCAGTATTTT. It is translated as CASSKQGSTDTQYF.

V is TRBV30 and J is TRBJ1-2; D may be TRBD1 (5 bases). The CDR3 length is 13 residues. Between the trimmed V and J ends, which lost 4 bases and 2 bases, there was a span of 11 bases. The germline V gene encodes CDR1 GTSNPN and CDR2 SVGIG (reference sequence). CDR3 DNA sequence: TGTGCCTGGACTCCCGACAGAAACTATGGCTACACCTTC. Encoded protein: CAWTPDRNYGYTF.

The rearrangement joins TRBV29-1 to TRBJ1-4, with D perhaps matching TRBD1 (6 bases). Germline-derived CDR1 and CDR2 are SQVTM and ANQGSEA. Trimming cost V 6 bases and J 8 bases, with 13 bases left between them. The CDR3 is 12 residues long. The CDR3 reads CSVRSGAEKLFF. Written as DNA, the CDR3 is TGCAGCGTCCGTTCAGGGGCGGAAAAACTGTTTTTT.

In DNA form, the CDR3 reads TGCGCCAGCAGCCGTGAAGCTAACTATGGCTACACCTTC. Encoded protein: CASSREANYGYTF. J is TRBJ1-2 and V is TRBV5-1, with D uncertain. Germline CDR1 and CDR2: SGHRS and YFSETQ. With 4 bases removed from V and 0 bases from J, the gap between germline ends came to 7 bases. The CDR3 loop spans 13 amino acids.

The V gene is TRBV14, the J gene TRBJ1-1; unclear D gene. Germline lookup yields CDR1 SGHDN and CDR2 FVKESK. This CDR3 is built from 16 residues. The V end was cut by 4 bases, the J end by 4 bases, with 19 bases between. The DNA for the CDR3 is TGTGCCAGCAGCCCAACTCCGGGTTCCTGGAGCACTGAAGCTTTCTTT. Residues: CASSPTPGSWSTEAFF.

The rearrangement links TRBV28 to TRBJ2-7, with 8 bases aligning to TRBD2. CDR1 is MDHEN, CDR2 SYDVKM, per germline. The V gene end was trimmed by 1 base and the J gene end by 4 bases; junction bases not matched to a gene: 6. The CDR3 runs to 15 residues. CDR3: CASSLSDSGIYEQYF. The CDR3 bases are TGTGCCAGCAGTTTATCGGATAGCGGGATATACGAGCAGTACTTC.

The V and J genes are TRBV11-2 and TRBJ2-7, with 7 bases that match TRBD2. Losses at the gene ends were 3 bases for V and 7 bases for J; bases not matched to a gene: 6. CDR1 SGHAT and CDR2 FQNNGV come from the germline V gene. The CDR3 is 13 amino acids. CDR3 nucleotide sequence: TGTGCCAGCAGCTTCGGGAGGTTCTATGAGCAGTACTTC. Amino acids: CASSFGRFYEQYF.

The gene calls are TRBV5-1 and TRBJ1-2; 7 nucleotides align to TRBD1. Germline V gene data show CDR1 as SGHRS and CDR2 as YFSETQ. The CDR3 contains 18 residues. Trimming removed 0 bases from V and 3 bases from J; junction bases left unmatched: 14. The CDR3 region has the DNA TGCGCCAGCAGCTTGGTTAGACAGGGTATAACAGGGGACTATGGCTACACCTTC. It codes for CASSLVRQGITGDYGYTF.

About this clone itself: The same CDR3 also results from other DNA sequences found in this sample. V usage is TRBV5-1 and J usage is TRBJ2-5; 7 nucleotides align to TRBD1. The V segment lost 3 bases and the J segment 2 bases; nucleotides outside the gene matches: 4. This CDR3 is built from 14 residues. Germline V gene data show CDR1 as SGHRS and CDR2 as YFSETQ. The CDR3 sequence is CASSSRTGQETQYF. CDR3 coding DNA: TGCGCCAGCAGCTCCCGGACAGGACAAGAGACCCAGTACTTC.

The chain joins TRBV18 to TRBJ2-1, with 10 positions matching TRBD2. Germline V gives CDR1 KGHSH, CDR2 LQKENI. The CDR3 has 14 amino acids. V gave up 2 bases and J gave up 10 bases; unmatched junction bases: 5. DNA of the CDR3: TGTGCCAGCTCACCATTCCAGCGGGAGGGGGAGCAGTTCTTC. This sequence encodes CASSPFQREGEQFF.

The rearrangement links TRBV10-3 to TRBJ2-2; perhaps TRBD2 as D (5 bases). Germline CDR1 ENHRY, CDR2 SYGVKD. This CDR3 has 16 amino acids. Trimming removed 4 bases from V and 0 bases from J, with 12 bases in between. The CDR3 DNA is TGTGCCATCAGTGTGAGGGCAGACTCGAACACCGGGGAGCTGTTTTTT. Amino acids: CAISVRADSNTGELFF.

This clone has only one observation. The chain combines TRBV29-1 with TRBJ2-2; TRBD2 might be the D (6 bases). The CDR3 has 16 residues. The germline gives CDR1 SQVTM, CDR2 ANQGSEA. The ends were cut back, 0 bases at V and 3 bases at J, with 14 bases in the middle. This CDR3 reads CSVEEFGGEHTGELFF. The CDR3 DNA reads TGCAGCGTTGAAGAGTTTGGAGGGGAGCACACCGGGGAGCTGTTTTTT.

The rearrangement links TRBV4-1 to TRBJ2-1, with a weak D call TRBD2 (5 bases). CDR1 MGHRA and CDR2 YSYEKL come from the germline V gene. V gave up 4 bases and J gave up 5 bases, with 15 bases separating them. CDR3 length equals 15 residues. For the CDR3, the DNA is TGCGCCAGCAGCCCTCGACTACCACCTGACAATGAGCAGTTCTTC. Translation: CASSPRLPPDNEQFF.

This rearrangement joins TRBV28 to TRBJ2-5; 9 positions agree with TRBD1. The DNA end is more similar to TRBJ2-7, so the J call may be wrong. The CDR3 has 14 residues. Looked up from germline, CDR1 is MDHEN and CDR2 is SYDVKM. The CDR3 loop reads CASSEQGARDEQYF. The CDR3 DNA reads TGTGCCAGCAGCGAACAGGGGGCCAGGGACGAGCAGTACTTC.

J is TRBJ2-4 and V is TRBV12-2; the listed D gene, TRBD2, was not tested against the DNA. TRBV12-2 is designated a pseudogene. The CDR3 is 15 amino acids. The CDR3 nucleotides read TGTGCAAGTCGCTTTCTCGGGTTAGCCAAAAACATTCAGTACTTC. Translating gives CASRFLGLAKNIQYF.

This chain uses TRBV7-9 with TRBJ2-2; TRBD1 matches at 9 bases. The ends lost 4 bases at V and 7 bases at J; junction bases unmatched: 7. CDR3 size: 15 residues. Per germline, CDR1 SEHNR and CDR2 FQNEAQ (reference sequence). The CDR3 here is CASSSGTGNLGELFF. CDR3 in DNA: TGTGCCAGCAGCTCCGGGACAGGGAACCTCGGGGAGCTGTTTTTT.

The chain is built from TRBV4-1 and TRBJ2-7; tentative D call: TRBD1 (5 bases). Germline lookup yields CDR1 MGHRA and CDR2 YSYEKL. The CDR3 runs 14 residues. With 0 bases removed from V and 4 bases from J, the gap between germline ends came to 10 bases. CDR3 protein: CASSQERRVYEQYF. In DNA, the CDR3 is TGCGCCAGCAGCCAAGAACGCAGGGTATACGAGCAGTACTTC.

This chain links TRBV19 with TRBJ1-5; the D is unclear. Looked up from germline, CDR1 is LNHDA and CDR2 is SQIVND (reference sequence). CDR3 size: 15 residues. Trimming stripped 3 bases from V and 5 bases from J, with 14 bases between. CDR3 amino acids: CASSMNSRTHQPQHF. As DNA, the CDR3 is TGTGCCAGTAGTATGAACAGTAGGACCCATCAGCCCCAGCATTTT.

This rearrangement joins TRBV6-1 to TRBJ2-7; perhaps D is TRBD1 or TRBD2 (5 bases each). The germline gives CDR1 MNHNS, CDR2 SASEGT. Trimming left V 8 bases short and J 3 bases short, with 11 bases between. The CDR3 length is 12 residues. The DNA for the CDR3 is TGTGCCAGCCGGGGCTGGGACTACGAGCAGTACTTC. Translated, it gives CASRGWDYEQYF.

The V and J genes are TRBV11-1 and TRBJ1-1; perhaps TRBD1 as D (5 bases). Trimming took 4 bases from V and 5 from J, leaving 14 bases between them. The CDR3 sequence is 14 residues long. CDR1 and CDR2 (germline): SGHAT, FQDESV (reference sequence). The CDR3 sequence: CASSYALGATEAFF. Written as DNA, the CDR3 is TGTGCCAGCAGCTACGCCCTCGGGGCGACTGAAGCTTTCTTT.

The chain carries TRBV18 and TRBJ1-4; D is undetermined. The CDR3 is made up of 16 amino acids. In germline, CDR1 is KGHSH, CDR2 LQKENI. Trimming removed 3 bases at V and 4 bases at J, with 15 bases between. Here the CDR3 reads CASSPALVRRNEKLFF. In DNA, the CDR3 is TGTGCCAGCTCACCCGCGTTGGTACGGCGTAATGAAAAACTGTTTTTT. Supplemented by reference TRBV18 and TRBJ1-4, the full variable domain reads NAGVMQNPRHLVRRRGQEARLRCSPMKGHSHVYWYRQLPEEGLKFMVYLQKENIIDESGMPKERFSAEFPKEGPSILRIQQVVRGDSAAYFCASSPALVRRNEKLFFGSGTQLSVL.

V usage is TRBV6-5 and J usage is TRBJ1-2; D is unresolved. Germline CDR1 is MNHEY and CDR2 is SVGAGI. The CDR3 has 13 amino acids. V was shortened by 2 bases and J by 2 bases, with 6 bases between the two germline ends. The CDR3 DNA reads as TGTGCCAGCAGTTACGCCCAAAACTATGGCTACACCTTC. Residues: CASSYAQNYGYTF.